The source of this T cell receptor beta chain is a study of cytomegalovirus exposure and HLA in healthy donors. When sampled, the donors appeared nominally healthy, though they likely had unrecorded immune exposures. Germline loops: CDR1 GTSNPN, CDR2 SVGIG (reference sequence). The CDR3 is 16 residues long. Trimming took off 1 base at V and 0 bases at J, with 13 bases between the two ends. Points on this clone: Antigen unknown.

Primers included in the PCR were 60 Vbeta and 13 Jbeta primers. TCRdb's table, derived via immunoSEQ multiplex PCR, lists solely in-frame clones and lacks some. There are approximately 84,000 clones in the sample; roughly 70% occur only once, and over 7.5% lies in the top ten. Study-wide points: Reported performance of the classifier showed diagnosis of cytomegalovirus status with high specificity and sensitivity. Rare sequences made up most TCRs, while some public TCRs were found in many donors.

The chain employs TRBV30 and TRBJ2-1; tentatively, D is TRBD1 (6 bases). The source of this sequence is a man between 40 and 49 years old in good health and CMV-seropositive. Sequenced: PBMCs. CDR3 nucleotide sequence: TGTGCCTGGAGTGAGGACAGCCGGGCCTCCTACAATGAGCAGTTCTTC. It translates to CAWSEDSRASYNEQFF. The complete variable domain, with remaining parts taken from reference TRBV30 and TRBJ2-1, reads SQTIHQWPATLVQPVGSPLSLECTVEGTSNPNLYWYRQAAGRGLQLLFYSVGIGQISSEVPQNLSASRPQDRQFILSSKKLLLSDSGFYLCAWSEDSRASYNEQFFGPGTRLTVL.